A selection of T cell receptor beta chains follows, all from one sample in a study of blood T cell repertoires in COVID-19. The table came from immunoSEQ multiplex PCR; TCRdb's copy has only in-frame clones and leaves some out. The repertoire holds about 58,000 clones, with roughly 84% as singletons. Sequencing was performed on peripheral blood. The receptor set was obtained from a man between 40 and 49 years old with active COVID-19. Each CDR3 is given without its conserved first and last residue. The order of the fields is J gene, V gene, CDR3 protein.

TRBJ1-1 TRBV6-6 ASRRKSDTEAF
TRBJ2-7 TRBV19 ASSTPGSSYEQY
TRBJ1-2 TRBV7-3 ASSLMEGSGYT
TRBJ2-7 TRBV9 ASSAQGSGSYEQY
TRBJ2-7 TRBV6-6 ASSGGDCPRCEQY
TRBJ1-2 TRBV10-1 AITLANYGYT
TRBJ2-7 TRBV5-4 ASSLDPAGKYEQY
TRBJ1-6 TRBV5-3 ARSLEGSAGRRDNSPLH
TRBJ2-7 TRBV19 ASSSEDRAGLYEQY
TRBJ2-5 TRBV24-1 ATSSSGGETQY
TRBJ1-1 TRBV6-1 ASSERQGQAF
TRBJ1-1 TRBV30 AWSARGYTEAF
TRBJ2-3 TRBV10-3 AISELAGTTDTQY
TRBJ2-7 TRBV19 ASSRGLAGGSYEQY
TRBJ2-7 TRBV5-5 ASSFYRGYEQY
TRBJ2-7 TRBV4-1 ASSHQWGQGWDEQY
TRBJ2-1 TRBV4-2 ASSPTPTSGRAYNEQF
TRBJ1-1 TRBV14 ASSQEWTDTEAF